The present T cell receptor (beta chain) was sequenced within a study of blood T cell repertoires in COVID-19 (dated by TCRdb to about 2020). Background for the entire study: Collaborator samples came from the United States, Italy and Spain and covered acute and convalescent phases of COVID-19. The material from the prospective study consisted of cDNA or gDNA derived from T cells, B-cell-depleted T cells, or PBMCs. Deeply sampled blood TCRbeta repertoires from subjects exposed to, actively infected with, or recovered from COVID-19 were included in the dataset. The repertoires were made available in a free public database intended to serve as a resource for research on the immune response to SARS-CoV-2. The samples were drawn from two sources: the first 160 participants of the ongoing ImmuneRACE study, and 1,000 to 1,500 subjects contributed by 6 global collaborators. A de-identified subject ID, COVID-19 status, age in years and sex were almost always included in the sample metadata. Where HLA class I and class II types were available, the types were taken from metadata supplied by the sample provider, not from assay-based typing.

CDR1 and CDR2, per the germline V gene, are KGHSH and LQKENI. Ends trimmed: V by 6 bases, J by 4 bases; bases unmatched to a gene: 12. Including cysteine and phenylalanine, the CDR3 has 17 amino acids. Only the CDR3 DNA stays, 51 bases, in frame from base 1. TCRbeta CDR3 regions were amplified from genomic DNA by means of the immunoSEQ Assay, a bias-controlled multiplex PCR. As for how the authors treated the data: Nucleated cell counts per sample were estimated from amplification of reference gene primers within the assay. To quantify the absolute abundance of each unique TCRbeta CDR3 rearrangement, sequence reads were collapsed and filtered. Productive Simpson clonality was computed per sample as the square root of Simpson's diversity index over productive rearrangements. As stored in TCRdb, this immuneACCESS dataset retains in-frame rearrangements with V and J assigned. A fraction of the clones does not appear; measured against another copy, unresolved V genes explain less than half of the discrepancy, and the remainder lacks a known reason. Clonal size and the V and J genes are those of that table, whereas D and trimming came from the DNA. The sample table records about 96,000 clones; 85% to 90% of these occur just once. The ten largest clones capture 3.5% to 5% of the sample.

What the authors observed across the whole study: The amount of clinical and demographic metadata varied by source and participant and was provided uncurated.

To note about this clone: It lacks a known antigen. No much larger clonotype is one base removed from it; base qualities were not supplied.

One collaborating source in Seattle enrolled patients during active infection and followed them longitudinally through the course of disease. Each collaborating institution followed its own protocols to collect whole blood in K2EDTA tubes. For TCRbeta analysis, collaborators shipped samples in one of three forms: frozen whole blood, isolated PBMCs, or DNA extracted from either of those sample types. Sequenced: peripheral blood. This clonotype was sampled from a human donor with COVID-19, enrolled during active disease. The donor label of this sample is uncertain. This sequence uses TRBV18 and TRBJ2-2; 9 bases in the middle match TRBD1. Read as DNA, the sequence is TGTGCCAGCTCTCCGAGACCCGGGACAGGGTTCACCGGGGAGCTGTTTTTT. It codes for CASSPRPGTGFTGELFF.